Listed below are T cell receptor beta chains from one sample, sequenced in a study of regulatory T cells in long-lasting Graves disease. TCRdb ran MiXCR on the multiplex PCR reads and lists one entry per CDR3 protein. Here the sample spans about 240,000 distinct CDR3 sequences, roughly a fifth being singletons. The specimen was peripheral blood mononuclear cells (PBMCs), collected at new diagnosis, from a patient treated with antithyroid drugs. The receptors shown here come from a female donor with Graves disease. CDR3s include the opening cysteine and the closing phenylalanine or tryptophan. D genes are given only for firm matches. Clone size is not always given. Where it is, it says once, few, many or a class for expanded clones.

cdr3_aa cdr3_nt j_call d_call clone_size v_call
CASSQHTGYEQYF TGTGCCAGCAGCCAACATACCGGCTACGAGCAGTACTTC TRBJ2-7 NA many TRBV3-1
CASSDRQGVNGHTF TGTGCCAGCAGCGATCGACAGGGGGTGAATGGCCACACCTTC TRBJ1-2 TRBD1 NA TRBV9
CASSRQPTVSPLHF TGTGCCAGCAGCCGGCAGCCGACGGTTTCGCCCCTCCACTTT TRBJ1-6 NA many TRBV27
CSARDLAVGSETQYF TGCAGTGCTAGAGATCTGGCAGTTGGAAGTGAGACCCAGTACTTC TRBJ2-5 NA many TRBV20-1
CASTTTPGFEAFF TGTGCCAGTACTACGACGCCGGGCTTTGAAGCTTTCTTT TRBJ1-1 NA NA TRBV19
CASSVGAHDNQPQHF TGTGCCAGCAGCGTAGGAGCACACGACAATCAGCCCCAGCATTTT TRBJ1-5 NA many TRBV9
CASSEAKWPGTSVDTQYF TGTGCCAGCAGTGAAGCCAAGTGGCCCGGGACTAGCGTAGATACGCAGTATTTT TRBJ2-3 TRBD2 many TRBV2
CASSQYPGVTEAFF TGTGCCAGCAGCCAGTACCCGGGGGTCACTGAAGCTTTCTTT TRBJ1-1 NA NA TRBV14
CASSGRGEQYF TGTGCCAGCAGTGGGAGGGGCGAGCAGTACTTC TRBJ2-7 NA NA TRBV6-1
CASSLFPGGTGELFF TGCGCCAGCAGCTTGTTTCCAGGGGGCACCGGGGAGCTGTTTTTT TRBJ2-2 TRBD1 NA TRBV5-1
CAWSVGALNEQFF TGTGCCTGGAGTGTAGGGGCGCTCAATGAGCAGTTCTTC TRBJ2-1 NA many TRBV30
CASSYTSAYEQYF TGTGCCAGCAGTTACACATCGGCCTACGAGCAGTACTTC TRBJ2-7 NA many TRBV6-5
CASRGDRASNQPQHF TGTGCCAGCAGGGGCGACAGGGCGAGCAATCAGCCCCAGCATTTT TRBJ1-5 TRBD1 many TRBV2
CASRLGVGANVLTF TGTGCCAGCAGGCTCGGGGTTGGGGCCAACGTCCTGACTTTC TRBJ2-6 NA NA TRBV6-2/TRBV6-3